The 3 T cell receptor beta chains listed next were all sequenced from one sample in a study of cytomegalovirus exposure and HLA in healthy donors. Generated by immunoSEQ multiplex PCR, the TCRdb table keeps only in-frame clones and is missing some. The sample includes tens of thousands of clones, 92% seen only once; the top ten take 1.3%. Sequenced material: PBMCs. These receptors all come from a young woman in good health and CMV-seronegative.

The V and J genes are TRBV28 and TRBJ2-7; perhaps TRBD2 as D (6 bases). The germline V gene encodes CDR1 MDHEN and CDR2 SYDVKM. The CDR3 covers 16 residues. Trimming left V 0 bases short and J 4 bases short, with 16 bases between. CDR3 nucleotides: TGTGCCAGCAGTTTATGGGGCGTTGGAGCGGGTTACGAGCAGTACTTC. It specifies CASSLWGVGAGYEQYF.

V gene TRBV5-6 combines with J gene TRBJ2-7; tentatively, D is TRBD1 (5 bases). The V gene lost 1 base and the J gene lost 9 bases, with 20 bases spanning the gap. CDR3 length: 15 amino acids. Germline V CDR1 and CDR2: SGHDT, YYEEEE. The CDR3 loop is CASSLYKGQFLRQYF. The CDR3 region has the DNA TGTGCCAGCAGCTTGTACAAGGGGCAGTTTCTGCGGCAGTACTTC.

The genes are TRBV5-1 and TRBJ2-7; D might be TRBD2 (5 bases). V lost 4 bases, J lost 3 bases, and 11 bases lay in between. CDR3 length: 13 residues. Per germline, CDR1 SGHRS and CDR2 YFSETQ. The CDR3 sequence is CASSRGLGYEQYF. In DNA form, the CDR3 reads TGCGCCAGCAGCCGGGGTCTGGGCTACGAGCAGTACTTC.